This T cell receptor beta chain was profiled in a study of T cells after posttransplantation cyclophosphamide. Whole-study results and caveats: Recipient CMV seropositivity and CMV reactivation strongly tracked TRB clonality. TRB overlap between skin or GI tissue T cells and blood was limited. Donor CD8+ memory clones often dominated recipient blood repertoires at later times.

Controls had myeloablative marrow grafts with methotrexate and calcineurin inhibitor, sampled at 1 year. Generated by immunoSEQ multiplex PCR, the TCRdb table keeps only in-frame clones and is missing some. This table holds 23,000 or so clones, approximately 86% found once. On this clone itself: What it binds is not known.

This TCR was recovered from a female patient younger than 45 who received an allogeneic stem cell transplant from an unrelated donor, was CMV-positive, and had acute and chronic GVHD. Some of these T cells may belong to the graft donor. The source was PBMCs, collected roughly a year after allogeneic stem cell transplant with calcineurin inhibitor and methotrexate.

Here the CDR3 reads CASSLIKGPFATNEKLFF. Written as DNA, the CDR3 is TGTGCCAGCAGCTTAATCAAGGGGCCCTTTGCAACTAATGAAAAACTGTTTTTT. The chain joins TRBV7-9 to TRBJ1-4, with a possible D match to TRBD1 (5 bases). This CDR3 is 18 amino acids long. V shed 2 bases and J shed 0 bases, with 16 bases lying between them. Looked up from germline, CDR1 is SEHNR and CDR2 is FQNEAQ (reference sequence).